This T cell receptor (beta chain) came from a study of identical twins. Study-wide findings and caveats: Possibly, invariant MAIT and iNKT cells partly confounded zero-insertion analyses. Insertions ran lower in abundant cord blood beta clonotypes, though not in memory repertoires. Within twin pairs, the out-of-frame alpha sequences they shared showed excess low generation probability.

CDR1 and CDR2 (germline): MNHEY, SMNVEV (reference sequence). The CDR3 has 16 residues. V lost 5 bases, J lost 5 bases, and 19 bases lay in between. A universal primer site came from template switching; cDNA carried unique molecular identifiers. In TCRdb, the 5' RACE reads were re-called with MiXCR into one record per CDR3 protein. This table holds hundreds of thousands of distinct CDR3 sequences, 5.5% to 6.5% found once. This clonotype was recorded at least ten times. What it recognizes is unknown. The TCR comes from a man aged 18 to 30 in good health. The sequencing input was naive T cells sorted from blood. The chain carries TRBV27 and TRBJ2-1, with D perhaps matching TRBD1 or TRBD2 (5 bases each). For the CDR3, the DNA is TGTGCCAGCAGTCCGATTGTCCTGGGACGGAACAATGAGCAGTTCTTC. Translation: CASSPIVLGRNNEQFF.